The clone carrying this TCR beta chain was seen repeatedly, ten times or more. What it binds is not known. The sample's time point: persistent/refractory GD, antithyroid drugs over 5 years with positive TRAb. Extracted RNA from PBMCs served as the source of the TCR library. In this cohort, patients came from an endocrinology department located in Xi'an, China. The data were taken from a study of regulatory T cells in long-lasting Graves disease. The wider study: With positive TSH receptor antibodies and over 5 years of antithyroid drugs, Graves' disease was considered persistent.

Study-wide findings and caveats: The number of shared public clonotypes was higher in persistent patients (approximately 2,600) than new patients (about 910). Lower TCR diversity was seen in persistent Graves' patients than in newly diagnosed ones.

Libraries of TCR beta came from iRepertoire HTBI primers plus Arm-PCR of CDR3 regions. One entry per CDR3 protein, called by TCRdb with MiXCR from the multiplex PCR reads. The sample has some 420,000 distinct CDR3 sequences, around a fifth seen once. Germline V gene sequence: CDR1 SGHNT, CDR2 YENEEA. The CDR3 runs 12 residues. V shed 2 bases and J shed 8 bases, with 9 bases lying between them. Sequencing used peripheral blood mononuclear cells (PBMCs), obtained when the disease was refractory, from a patient treated with antithyroid drugs. The receptor was isolated from a female donor with Graves disease. This chain links TRBV11-3 with TRBJ1-2; the D gene is possibly TRBD1 (5 bases). CDR3 sequence (DNA): TGTGCCAGCAGCTTATCGGGGGACGGCTACACCTTC. Amino acid sequence: CASSLSGDGYTF. The full variable domain, completed using reference TRBV11-3 and TRBJ1-2, is EAGVVQSPRYKIIEKKQPVAFWCNPISGHNTLYWYLQNLGQGPELLIRYENEEAVDDSQLPKDRFSAERLKGVDSTLKIQPAELGDSAVYLCASSLSGDGYTFGSGTRLTVV.